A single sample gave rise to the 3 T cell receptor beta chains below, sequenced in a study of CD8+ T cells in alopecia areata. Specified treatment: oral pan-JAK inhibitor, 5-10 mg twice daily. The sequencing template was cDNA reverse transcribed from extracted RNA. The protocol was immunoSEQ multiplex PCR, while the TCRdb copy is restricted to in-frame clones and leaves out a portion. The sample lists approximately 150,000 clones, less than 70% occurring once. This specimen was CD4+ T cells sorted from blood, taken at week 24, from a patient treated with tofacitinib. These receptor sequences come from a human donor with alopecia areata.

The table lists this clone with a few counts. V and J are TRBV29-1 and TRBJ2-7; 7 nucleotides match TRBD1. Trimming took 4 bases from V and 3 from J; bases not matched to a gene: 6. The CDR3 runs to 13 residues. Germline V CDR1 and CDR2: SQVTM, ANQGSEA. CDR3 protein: CSVAWDSYYEQYF. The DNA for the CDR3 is TGCAGCGTTGCTTGGGACAGCTACTACGAGCAGTACTTC.

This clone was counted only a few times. The CDR3 here is CASSDDRAGGPGDEQFF. The DNA of the CDR3 is TGTGCCAGCAGTGATGATCGAGCGGGGGGCCCCGGCGATGAGCAGTTCTTC. The chain combines TRBV6-1 with TRBJ2-1, with 9 bases matching TRBD2. From germline, CDR1 is MNHNS and CDR2 SASEGT. Trimming cost V 3 bases and J 8 bases; bases outside gene matches: 14. This CDR3 is 17 amino acids long.

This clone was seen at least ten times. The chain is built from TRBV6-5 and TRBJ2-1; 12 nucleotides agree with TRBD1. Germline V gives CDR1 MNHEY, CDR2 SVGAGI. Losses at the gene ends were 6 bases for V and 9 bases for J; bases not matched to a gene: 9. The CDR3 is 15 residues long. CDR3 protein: CASSPVPGQGAEQFF. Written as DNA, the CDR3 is TGTGCCAGCAGCCCTGTCCCGGGACAGGGGGCTGAGCAGTTCTTC.